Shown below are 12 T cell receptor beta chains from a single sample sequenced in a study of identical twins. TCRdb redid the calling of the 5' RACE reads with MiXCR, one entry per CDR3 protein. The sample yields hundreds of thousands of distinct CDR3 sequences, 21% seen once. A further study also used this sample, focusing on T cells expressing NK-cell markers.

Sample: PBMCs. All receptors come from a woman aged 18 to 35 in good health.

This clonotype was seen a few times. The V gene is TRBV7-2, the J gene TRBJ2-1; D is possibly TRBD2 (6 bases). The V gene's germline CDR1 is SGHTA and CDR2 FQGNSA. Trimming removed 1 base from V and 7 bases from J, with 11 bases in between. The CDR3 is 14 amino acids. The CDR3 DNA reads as TGTGCCAGCAGCTTAGTGGGAGGTTTAAATGAGCAGTTCTTC. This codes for CASSLVGGLNEQFF.

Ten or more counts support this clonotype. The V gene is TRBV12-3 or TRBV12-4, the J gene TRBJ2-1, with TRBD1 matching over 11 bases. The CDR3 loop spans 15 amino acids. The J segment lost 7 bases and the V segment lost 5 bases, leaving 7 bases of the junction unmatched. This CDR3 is CASSPGTGGWNEQFF. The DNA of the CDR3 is TGTGCCAGCAGTCCCGGGACAGGGGGTTGGAATGAGCAGTTCTTC.

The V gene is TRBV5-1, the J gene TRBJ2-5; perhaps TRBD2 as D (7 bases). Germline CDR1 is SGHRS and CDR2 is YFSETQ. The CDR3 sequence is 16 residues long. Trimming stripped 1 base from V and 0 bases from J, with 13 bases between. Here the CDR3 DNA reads TGCGCCAGCAGCTTGTACGGGGGGCACAACCAAGAGACCCAGTACTTC. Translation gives CASSLYGGHNQETQYF.

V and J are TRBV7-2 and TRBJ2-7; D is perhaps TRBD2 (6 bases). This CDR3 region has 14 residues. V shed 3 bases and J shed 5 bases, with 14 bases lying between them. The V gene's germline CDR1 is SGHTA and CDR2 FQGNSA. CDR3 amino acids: CASSFGGGKHEQYF. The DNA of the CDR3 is TGTGCCAGCAGCTTTGGCGGCGGGAAACACGAGCAGTACTTC.

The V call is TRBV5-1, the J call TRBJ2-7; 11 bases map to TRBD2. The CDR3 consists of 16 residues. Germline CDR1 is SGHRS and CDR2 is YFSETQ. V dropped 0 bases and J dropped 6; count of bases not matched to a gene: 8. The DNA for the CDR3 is TGCGCCAGCAGCTTGGCCTTGTTCCTAGCGGGAGGCGAGCAGTACTTC. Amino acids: CASSLALFLAGGEQYF. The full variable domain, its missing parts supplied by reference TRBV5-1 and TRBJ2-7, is KAGVTQTPRYLIKTRGQQVTLSCSPISGHRSVSWYQQTPGQGLQFLFEYFSETQRNKGNFPGRFSGRQFSNSRSEMNVSTLELGDSALYLCASSLALFLAGGEQYFGPGTRLTVT.

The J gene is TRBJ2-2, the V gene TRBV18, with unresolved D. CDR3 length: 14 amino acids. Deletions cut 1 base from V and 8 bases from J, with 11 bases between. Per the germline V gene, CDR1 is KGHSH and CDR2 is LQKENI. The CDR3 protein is CASSPQREMGELFF. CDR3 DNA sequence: TGTGCCAGCTCACCACAGAGAGAGATGGGGGAGCTGTTTTTT.

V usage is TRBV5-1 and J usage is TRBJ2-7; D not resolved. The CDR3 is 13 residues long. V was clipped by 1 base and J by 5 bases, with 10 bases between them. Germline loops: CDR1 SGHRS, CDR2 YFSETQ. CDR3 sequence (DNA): TGCGCCAGCAGCTTGCGCCGAGCCGACGAGCAGTACTTC. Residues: CASSLRRADEQYF.

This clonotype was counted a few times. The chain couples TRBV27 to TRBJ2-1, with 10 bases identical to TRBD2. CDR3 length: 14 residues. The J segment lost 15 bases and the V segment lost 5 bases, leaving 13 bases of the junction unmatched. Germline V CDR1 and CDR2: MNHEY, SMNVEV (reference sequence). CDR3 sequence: CASSGWASGRVLFF. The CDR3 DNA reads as TGTGCCAGCAGTGGGTGGGCTAGCGGGAGAGTGCTGTTCTTC.

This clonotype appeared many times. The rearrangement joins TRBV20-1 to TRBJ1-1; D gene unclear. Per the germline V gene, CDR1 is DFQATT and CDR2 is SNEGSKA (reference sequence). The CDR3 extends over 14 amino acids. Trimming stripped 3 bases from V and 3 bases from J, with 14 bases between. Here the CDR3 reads CSASFQSYHTEAFF. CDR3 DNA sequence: TGCAGTGCTAGTTTTCAGTCTTACCACACTGAAGCTTTCTTT.

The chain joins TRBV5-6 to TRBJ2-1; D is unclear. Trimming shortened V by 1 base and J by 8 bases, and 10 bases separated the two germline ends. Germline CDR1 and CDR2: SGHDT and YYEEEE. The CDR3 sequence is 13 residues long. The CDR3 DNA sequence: TGTGCCAGCAGCTTGCTTGGCCGGGATGAGCAGTTCTTC. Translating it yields CASSLLGRDEQFF.

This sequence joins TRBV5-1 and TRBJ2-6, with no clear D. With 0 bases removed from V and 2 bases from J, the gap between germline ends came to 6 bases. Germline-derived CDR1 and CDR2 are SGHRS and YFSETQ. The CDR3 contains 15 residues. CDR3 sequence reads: CASSLDVAGANVLTF. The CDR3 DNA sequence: TGCGCCAGCAGCTTGGACGTAGCTGGGGCCAACGTCCTGACTTTC. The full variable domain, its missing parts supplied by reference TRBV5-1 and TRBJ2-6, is KAGVTQTPRYLIKTRGQQVTLSCSPISGHRSVSWYQQTPGQGLQFLFEYFSETQRNKGNFPGRFSGRQFSNSRSEMNVSTLELGDSALYLCASSLDVAGANVLTFGAGSRLTVL.

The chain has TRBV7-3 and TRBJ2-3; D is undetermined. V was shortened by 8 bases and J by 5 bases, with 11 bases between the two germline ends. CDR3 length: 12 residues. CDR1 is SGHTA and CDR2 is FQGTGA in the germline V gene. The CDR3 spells CASGPSRDTQYF. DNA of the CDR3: TGTGCCAGCGGGCCCTCTAGAGATACGCAGTATTTT.